What follows are 11 T cell receptor beta chains derived from one specimen sequenced in a study of blood T cell repertoires in COVID-19. Measured with immunoSEQ multiplex PCR; TCRdb has only the in-frame clones, and not every one. This table has tens of thousands of clones, nearly 90% appearing once. The source material was peripheral blood. These receptors all come from a man between 50 and 59 years old with active COVID-19.

The rearrangement links TRBV5-1 to TRBJ1-2, with a possible D match to TRBD1 (5 bases). The CDR3 spans 12 residues. The V gene's germline CDR1 is SGHRS and CDR2 YFSETQ. The germline V and J ends were trimmed by 0 bases and 6 bases, with 6 bases remaining between them. The CDR3 protein is CASSLAGNGYTF. In DNA form, the CDR3 reads TGCGCCAGCAGCTTGGCAGGGAATGGCTACACCTTC.

The chain couples TRBV5-1 to TRBJ2-5; a possible D gene is TRBD2 (5 bases). Germline V gene lookup returns CDR1 SGHRS and CDR2 YFSETQ. V was shortened by 3 bases and J by 4 bases, with 19 bases between the two germline ends. The length of the CDR3 is 16 residues. The CDR3, as DNA: TGCGCCAGCAGCTACGCGACCTGGGGAGAGGGAGAGACCCAGTACTTC. Protein sequence: CASSYATWGEGETQYF. The complete variable domain, with remaining parts taken from reference TRBV5-1 and TRBJ2-5, reads KAGVTQTPRYLIKTRGQQVTLSCSPISGHRSVSWYQQTPGQGLQFLFEYFSETQRNKGNFPGRFSGRQFSNSRSEMNVSTLELGDSALYLCASSYATWGEGETQYFGPGTRLLVL.

The V gene is TRBV7-3, the J gene TRBJ2-1; weak D call: TRBD2 (6 bases). Germline V CDR1 and CDR2: SGHTA, FQGTGA. V was trimmed by 2 bases and J by 6 bases, leaving 8 bases between them. The CDR3 loop spans 13 amino acids. In DNA, the CDR3 is TGTGCCAGCAGCTTAGGGGGGTCCAATGAGCAGTTCTTC. Translated, it gives CASSLGGSNEQFF.

Relative to its sample, this clone is medium-sized (0.01 to 0.1%). The V and J genes are TRBV7-9 and TRBJ2-5; tentative D call: TRBD1 (5 bases). Looked up from germline, CDR1 is SEHNR and CDR2 is FQNEAQ (reference sequence). This CDR3 has 13 residues. Trimming shortened V by 5 bases and J by 4 bases, and 11 bases separated the two germline ends. Here the CDR3 DNA reads TGTGCCAGCAGCGAAGGGGTGCGAGAGACCCAGTACTTC. Translation: CASSEGVRETQYF.

The rearrangement uses TRBV9 and TRBJ2-3; 7 positions agree with TRBD2. V dropped 7 bases and J dropped 4; count of bases not matched to a gene: 9. This CDR3 is built from 14 residues. Germline assignment: CDR1 SGDLS and CDR2 YYNGEE. The CDR3 DNA follows: TGTGCCAGCGCAACCGGGGGGAGGGCAGATACGCAGTATTTT. Translation: CASATGGRADTQYF.

The genes are TRBV7-6 and TRBJ2-5, with 7 bases matching TRBD1. This CDR3 contains 16 residues. J lost 4 bases, V lost 5 bases, and 13 bases had no gene match. Per germline, CDR1 SGHVS and CDR2 FNYEAQ. CDR3 coding DNA: TGTGCCAGCAGCCTAGGTGCAGGGGGAAGGGGAGAGACCCAGTACTTC. Residues: CASSLGAGGRGETQYF.

J is TRBJ2-3 and V is TRBV5-8; 10 bases agree with TRBD2. Germline V lookup: CDR1 SGHTS, CDR2 YDEGEE. V lost 4 bases to trimming and J lost 5 bases; unmatched junction nucleotides: 10. This CDR3 is built from 16 residues. The CDR3 DNA reads as TGTGCCAGCAGCAGGGGGGCTAGCGGGGGATTAGATACGCAGTATTTT. Translated: CASSRGASGGLDTQYF.

The chain is built from TRBV7-6 and TRBJ2-7; 11 bases line up with TRBD2. Looked up from germline, CDR1 is SGHVS and CDR2 is FNYEAQ. This CDR3 comprises 15 residues. The ends lost 6 bases at V and 1 base at J; junction bases unmatched: 5. CDR3 region: CASSHTSGGSYEQYF. CDR3 nucleotides: TGTGCCAGCAGTCACACTAGCGGGGGTTCCTACGAGCAGTACTTC.

In the case of this clone: The junction does not match germline at one end; this may be a read error. The chain uses TRBV7-7 and TRBJ1-1; D might be TRBD1 (5 bases). This CDR3 comprises 15 residues. CDR1 is SSHAT, CDR2 FNYEAQ, per germline (reference sequence). As DNA, the CDR3 is TGTGCTAGCAGCTTAGATCAGGGTCGGGACACTGAAGCTTTCTTT. Translation: CASSLDQGRDTEAFF.

The chain joins TRBV5-5 to TRBJ2-1, with D possibly TRBD1 on 5 matching bases. This CDR3 has 15 residues. Germline V gene data show CDR1 as SGHKS and CDR2 as YYEKEE (reference sequence). V dropped 1 base and J dropped 2 bases, with 10 bases sitting between them. CDR3 sequence reads: CASSLLDNTYNEQFF. CDR3 bases: TGTGCCAGCAGCTTGCTGGACAACACCTACAATGAGCAGTTCTTC.

The J gene is TRBJ2-5, the V gene TRBV5-4; D might be TRBD2 (7 bases). Germline assignment: CDR1 SGHNT and CDR2 YYREEE (reference sequence). This CDR3 is 15 amino acids long. V dropped 4 bases and J dropped 4 bases, with 17 bases sitting between them. The CDR3 DNA follows: TGTGCCAGCAGCCCCCGAGGGGGGGGAGGAGAGACCCAGTACTTC. Protein sequence: CASSPRGGGGETQYF.